These T cell receptor beta chains were read from a single sample in a study of T cell changes during pregnancy in multiple sclerosis. Data came from immunoSEQ multiplex PCR; TCRdb stores just in-frame clones and leaves some out. The profile shows some 90,000 clones, 92% of them singletons. This material consisted of peripheral blood, taken in the first trimester of pregnancy. The receptors originated from a female donor with multiple sclerosis, enrolled in a pregnancy study. Both conserved end residues are trimmed from each CDR3. Each record gives: CDR3 protein, V gene, D gene, J gene. A D gene is named only where the DNA matches it firmly.

ASSVGQGAEQF	TRBV9	NA	TRBJ2-1
ASSRRSLGAETQY	TRBV11-3	NA	TRBJ2-5
ASSIGTDSYEQY	TRBV9	TRBD1	TRBJ2-7
ASSAPWTVPSANEKLF	TRBV19	NA	TRBJ1-4
ASSYSSYEQY	TRBV7-9	NA	TRBJ2-7
ASSLGQSYEQY	TRBV23-1	TRBD1	TRBJ2-7
ASSLRTRFPYEQY	TRBV7-9	NA	TRBJ2-7
ASSEQADTEAF	TRBV6-4	NA	TRBJ1-1
ASGEGAGGYT	TRBV6-5	TRBD1	TRBJ1-2
ASSIGSGGLYEQY	TRBV19	TRBD1	TRBJ2-7
ASSPSGTRLYEQY	TRBV19	NA	TRBJ2-7